This T cell receptor (beta chain) stems from a study of tumor-infiltrating lymphocytes in oesophageal squamous cell carcinoma. This clonotype came up a few times. The germline CDR1 and CDR2 sequences are MNHEY and SMNVEV (reference sequence). This CDR3 contains 14 residues. TCRdb re-called the PCR reads through MiXCR, storing one row per CDR3 protein. The repertoire holds around 13,000 distinct CDR3 sequences, with about three fifths as singletons. The chain is built from TRBV27 and TRBJ2-4; D might be TRBD2 (6 bases). TRBJ2-5 matches the DNA end more closely, so the J call is doubtful. This clonotype was sampled from a female donor with esophageal squamous cell carcinoma. What was sequenced was esophageal tumor tissue. This CDR3 is CASSSGTATGTQYF. Here the CDR3 DNA reads TGTGCCAGCAGTTCCGGGACTGCCACGGGGACCCAGTACTTC.